The clone carrying this TCR beta chain has more than one count but fewer than ten. The V gene's germline CDR1 is KGHDR and CDR2 SFDVKD. This CDR3 contains 16 residues. The trim removed 1 base at V and 0 bases at J, leaving 5 bases unmatched. This entry is derived from a study of blood T cell repertoires in COVID-19. Overall study: Sources were T cells, B-cell-depleted T cells, or PBMCs; the material itself was cDNA or gDNA.

Methods used by the authors: The assay estimated nucleated cells by amplifying reference gene primers. Data came from immunoSEQ multiplex PCR; TCRdb stores just in-frame clones and leaves some out. The V and J calls and clone size come from that table; D and trimming were worked out from the DNA. Of 310,000 or so clones in the sample, more than 75% were seen once. Sequencing was done on a sample of PBMCs or T cells enriched from blood (not recorded which). The V call is TRBV24-1, the J call TRBJ2-7, with 7 bases matching TRBD1. This TCR was sampled from a woman younger than 35 who had recovered from COVID-19. CDR3 region: CATSDFRGMSSYEQYF. CDR3 DNA: TGTGCCACCAGTGATTTCAGGGGGATGAGCTCCTACGAGCAGTACTTC.